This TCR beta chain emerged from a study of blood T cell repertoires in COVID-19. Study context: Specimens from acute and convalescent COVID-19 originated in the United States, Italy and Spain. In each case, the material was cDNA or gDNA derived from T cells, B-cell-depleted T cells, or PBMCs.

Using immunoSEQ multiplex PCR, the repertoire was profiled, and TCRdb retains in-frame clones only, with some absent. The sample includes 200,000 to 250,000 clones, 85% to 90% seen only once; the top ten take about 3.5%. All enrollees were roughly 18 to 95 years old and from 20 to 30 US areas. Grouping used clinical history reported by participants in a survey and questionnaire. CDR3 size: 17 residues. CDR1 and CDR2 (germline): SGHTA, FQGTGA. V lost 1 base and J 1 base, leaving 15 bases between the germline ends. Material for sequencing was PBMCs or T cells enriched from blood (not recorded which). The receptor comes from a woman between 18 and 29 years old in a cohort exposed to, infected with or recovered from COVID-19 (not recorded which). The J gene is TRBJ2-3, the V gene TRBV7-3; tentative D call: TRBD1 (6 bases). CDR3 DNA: TGTGCCAGCAGCTTAAGGGTTCAGGGGAGTGGCACAGATACGCAGTATTTT. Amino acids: CASSLRVQGSGTDTQYF.